This T cell receptor beta chain stems from a study of T cells in Graves' hyperthyroidism and ophthalmopathy (dated by TCRdb to between 2018 and 2020). Regarding the study in general: TCR V-J signatures able to tell the groups apart were searched for in a discovery cohort of about a hundred patients, of whom 43 had Graves' ophthalmopathy and roughly 59 had stable Graves' hyperthyroidism. According to the paper, TCR Vbeta CDR3 sequencing was carried out on approximately 140 peripheral blood samples, which came from more than 40 ophthalmopathy, 75 or so hyperthyroidism and roughly 17 progressor patients. In addition, the study compared T-cell repertoires in thyroid tissue and in blood from roughly 6 Graves' hyperthyroidism patients. An independent validation cohort of under 20 hyperthyroidism patients and 17 patients who later progressed to ophthalmopathy tested prospective prediction of ophthalmopathy. Following sampling, methimazole starting at 30 mg daily was given to hyperthyroidism patients, and high-dose intravenous methylprednisolone was given to ophthalmopathy patients. The roughly 91 discovery patients were randomly divided into training and test sets at a 7:3 ratio. The full study reports these points: Most expanded thyroid clonotypes (frequency above 0.001) were also detected in blood, suggesting blood repertoires may reflect thyroid immune responses. Sample size was not statistically predetermined, and investigators were not blinded to group allocation. Ophthalmopathy was separated from stable hyperthyroidism by a 13 V-J signature model, with around 90% sensitivity and about 81% specificity obtained in cross-validation and 80%/75% obtained in testing. In validation, progression to ophthalmopathy was predicted by the model with almost 71% sensitivity and roughly 76% specificity, a median of approximately 6.5 months before onset.

This clonotype was found many times. The target of this receptor is not known. Base qualities are not provided; no much larger clone lies one nucleotide away. Exclusion was applied to patients with uncontrolled infections, other autoimmune diseases, pregnancy or lactation. Clinical symptoms, serum thyroxine and TRAb, thyroid ultrasound, and orbital computed tomography formed the basis for the diagnoses. Trizol reagent was used to extract total RNA, and RNA quality was then checked on an Agilent 2100 Bioanalyzer. The TCR beta CDR3 regions were amplified from the RNA transcripts. The first round of RT-PCR for the TCR CDR3 was performed with the HTBI primer set and the Qiagen OneStep RT-PCR kit. A second multiplex PCR round built the libraries, followed by size selection and purification. Paired-end sequencing of the libraries was performed with 100 bp reads on an Illumina HiSeq2000. As for how the authors treated the data: SOAPnuke was used to process the raw data, with reads discarded if the reads contained adapters or uncalled bases, had a mean Phred below 15, or lacked an exact constant-primer or identifier match. High-quality paired reads were merged using COPE v1.2.5, and each unique nucleotide sequence was defined as a clonotype. Clonotypes were aligned to IMGT TRBV, TRBD and TRBJ reference segments using MiTCR v1.1. The analysis included only V-J combinations with a frequency above 0.0001, which together covered approximately 99% of the repertoires. The TCS score was defined as F50 (clonal expansion) divided by E x V (chaos), with BLOSUM62-based TCRdist calculated between CDR3 peptides within each V-J. Welch's t-statistics and random forest reduced 500 to 550 V-J features to 13, which were used in a naive Bayes classifier (R e1071). The similarity between thyroid and blood repertoires was quantified using the Morisita-Horn index. TCRdb trimmed public reads at Q25 via fastp, called clones via MiXCR and kept in-frame beta chains. Entries are consolidated by CDR3 protein sequence, retaining the most common genes and DNA. V and J calls and clone size were set by TCRdb, not the authors. A total of roughly 500,000 distinct CDR3 sequences appear in this sample, around 45% of them only once. The ten largest account for around 17% of the sample.

Trimming at the junction amounts to 4 bases on V and 0 bases on J, and the germline ends lie 14 bases apart. According to the germline V gene, CDR1 reads SGDLS and CDR2 reads YYNGEE. Including the terminal cysteine and phenylalanine, the CDR3 comprises 16 residues. Only the CDR3 part of the read is kept: 48 bases, read in frame from the first base. Specimen: peripheral blood or thyroid tissue (not recorded which). The sequence derives from an adult woman with Graves' disease, either hyperthyroidism or ophthalmopathy (not recorded which). Recombination linked TRBV9 to TRBJ1-3; perhaps TRBD1 is the D gene, with 6 bases matching. The nucleotide sequence is TGTGCCAGCAGCCCTCCTGGACAGCACTCTGGAAACACCATATATTTT. It codes for CASSPPGQHSGNTIYF.